The 7 T cell receptor beta chains reported below all come from one sample, sequenced in a study of blood T cell repertoires in COVID-19. Repertoires were generated with immunoSEQ multiplex PCR, while TCRdb's copy carries only in-frame clones and drops some. The sample gives fewer than 350,000 clones, around 88% of which show up once; 6% is in the top ten. The sample comprised PBMCs or T cells enriched from blood (not recorded which). The origin of the receptors is a woman aged 40 to 50 who had recovered from COVID-19.

The rearrangement joins TRBV13 to TRBJ2-7; TRBD2 matches 9 bases. The V segment lost 7 bases and the J segment 1 base; nucleotides outside the gene matches: 8. From germline, CDR1 is PRHDT and CDR2 FYEKMQ (reference sequence). The length of the CDR3 is 15 residues. CDR3 protein: CASTHGAGGSYEQYF. DNA for the CDR3: TGTGCCAGCACCCACGGGGCGGGAGGGTCCTACGAGCAGTACTTC.

This sequence joins TRBV7-8 and TRBJ1-5, with 9 bases identical to TRBD1. V lost 6 bases, J lost 9 bases, and 9 bases stayed unmatched. Germline V gene sequence: CDR1 SGHVS, CDR2 FQNEAQ. The CDR3 has 14 amino acids. CDR3 sequence (DNA): TGTGCCAGCAGGCGCGGGACAGGGCGCTCGCCCCAGCATTTT. Encoded protein: CASRRGTGRSPQHF.

The chain uses TRBV2 and TRBJ2-7; 7 bases are a match to TRBD2. V trimming: 0 bases; J trimming: 7 bases; junction bases outside the gene matches: 3. CDR1 is SNHLY, CDR2 FYNNEI, per germline. The CDR3 has 13 amino acids. Here the CDR3 DNA reads TGTGCCAGCAGTGAAGCTGGGAGGGGAGAGCAGTACTTC. Its protein is CASSEAGRGEQYF. Full variable domain (outside the CDR3, taken from reference TRBV2 and TRBJ2-7): EPEVTQTPSHQVTQMGQEVILRCVPISNHLYFYWYRQILGQKVEFLVSFYNNEISEKSEIFDDQFSVERPDGSNFTLKIRSTKLEDSAMYFCASSEAGRGEQYFGPGTRLTVT.

The gene calls are TRBV28 and TRBJ1-5; 9 nucleotides match TRBD1. The length of the CDR3 is 16 residues. CDR1 MDHEN and CDR2 SYDVKM come from the germline V gene. The J segment lost 3 bases and the V segment lost 5 bases, leaving 8 bases of the junction unmatched. This CDR3 is CASSPGTGSLNQPQHF. DNA of the CDR3: TGTGCCAGCAGTCCCGGGACAGGGAGCCTCAATCAGCCCCAGCATTTT.

The rearrangement uses TRBV5-1 and TRBJ2-5, with TRBD1 as a possible D gene (6 bases). Between the trimmed V and J ends, which lost 0 bases and 5 bases, there was a span of 14 bases. The CDR3 length is 15 residues. Germline CDR1 and CDR2: SGHRS and YFSETQ. CDR3 DNA: TGCGCCAGCAGCTTGGCAGCTCAGGGGAAGGAGACCCAGTACTTC. It translates to CASSLAAQGKETQYF.

The V gene is TRBV28, the J gene TRBJ2-1; the match to TRBD1 covers 7 bases. CDR3 size: 15 residues. V lost 5 bases and J lost 16; bases outside the gene matches: 20. Germline loops: CDR1 MDHEN, CDR2 SYDVKM. The CDR3 sequence is CASSELVSGGFPGFF. CDR3 bases: TGTGCCAGCAGTGAATTAGTTTCAGGGGGATTTCCAGGTTTCTTC.

The V call is TRBV29-1, the J call TRBJ2-3, with a weak D call TRBD2 (6 bases). Germline CDR1 SQVTM, CDR2 ANQGSEA. CDR3 length: 14 amino acids. Trimming removed 4 bases at V and 6 bases at J, with 17 bases between. The CDR3, as DNA: TGCAGCGTTGGTCGGGGGAGTCTCCCCGATACGCAGTATTTT. Translated, it gives CSVGRGSLPDTQYF.